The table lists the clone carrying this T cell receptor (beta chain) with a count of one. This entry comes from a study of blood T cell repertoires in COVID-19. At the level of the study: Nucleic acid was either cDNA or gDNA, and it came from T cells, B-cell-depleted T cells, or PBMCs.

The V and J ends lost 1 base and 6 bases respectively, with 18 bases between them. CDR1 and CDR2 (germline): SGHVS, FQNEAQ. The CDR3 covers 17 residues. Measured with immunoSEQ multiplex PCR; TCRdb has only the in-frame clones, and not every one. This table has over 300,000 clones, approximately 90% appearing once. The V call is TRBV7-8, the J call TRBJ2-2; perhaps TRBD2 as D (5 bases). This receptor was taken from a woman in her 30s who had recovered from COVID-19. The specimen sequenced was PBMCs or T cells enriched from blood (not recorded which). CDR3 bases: TGTGCCAGCAGCTTAGATTCTCCGGGATCGGGCGCCGGGGAGCTGTTTTTT. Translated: CASSLDSPGSGAGELFF.